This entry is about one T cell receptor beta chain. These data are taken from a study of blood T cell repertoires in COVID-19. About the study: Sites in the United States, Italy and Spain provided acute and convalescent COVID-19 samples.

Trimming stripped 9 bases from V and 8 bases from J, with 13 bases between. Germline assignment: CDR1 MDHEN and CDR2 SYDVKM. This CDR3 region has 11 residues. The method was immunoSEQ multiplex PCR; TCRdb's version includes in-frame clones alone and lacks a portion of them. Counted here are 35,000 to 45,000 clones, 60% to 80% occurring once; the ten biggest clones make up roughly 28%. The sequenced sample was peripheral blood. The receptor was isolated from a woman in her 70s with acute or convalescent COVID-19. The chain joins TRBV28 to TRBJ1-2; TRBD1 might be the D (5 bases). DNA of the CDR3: TGTGCCAGTTCATCCAGGGCGGGCTACACCTTC. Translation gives CASSSRAGYTF.